The 29 T cell receptor beta chains below all came from one sample that was sequenced in a study of cytomegalovirus exposure and HLA in healthy donors. Produced via immunoSEQ multiplex PCR; TCRdb's table is partial and in-frame only. The sample holds 100,000 to 150,000 clones, roughly 93% seen once. The source material was PBMCs. Receptor source: a woman aged 18-29 years in good health and CMV-seronegative.

V and J are TRBV6-5 and TRBJ2-2; no reliable D call. Trimming took off 2 bases at V and 0 bases at J, with 7 bases between the two ends. Germline loops: CDR1 MNHEY, CDR2 SVGAGI. The CDR3 spans 15 residues. The CDR3 DNA is TGTGCCAGCAGTTACGGGCCCTCGAACACCGGGGAGCTGTTTTTT. Translated: CASSYGPSNTGELFF.

The chain links TRBV18 to TRBJ1-2; 9 bases map to TRBD1. The germline CDR1 and CDR2 sequences are KGHSH and LQKENI. With 5 bases clipped from V and 8 bases from J, the junction kept 9 bases outside the gene matches. This CDR3 is 14 amino acids long. The CDR3 coding sequence is TGTGCCAGCTCATCGAGAAGGACAGGGGACGGCTACACCTTC. It yields the protein CASSSRRTGDGYTF.

The V gene is TRBV28, the J gene TRBJ2-1; tentatively, D is TRBD1 (6 bases). Trimming pared 10 bases from V and 7 bases from J, leaving 20 bases between. The CDR3 runs 14 residues. The V gene's germline CDR1 is MDHEN and CDR2 SYDVKM. The DNA of the CDR3 is TGTGCCACCACCCCACGGACAGTCCCTAATGAGCAGTTCTTC. It encodes CATTPRTVPNEQFF.

The CDR3 DNA reads as TGTGCCAGCAGCCCTACGTCGGTAGCGGACGAGCAGTACTTC. As protein: CASSPTSVADEQYF. The chain uses TRBV11-3 and TRBJ2-7, with D maybe TRBD2 (6 bases). V lost 5 bases and J 5 bases, leaving 16 bases between the germline ends. The CDR3 has 14 amino acids. Germline CDR1 and CDR2: SGHNT and YENEEA.

The CDR3 is CASSQDIQGAGATDTQYF. Written as DNA, the CDR3 is TGCGCCAGCAGCCAAGATATACAGGGGGCCGGCGCGACAGATACGCAGTATTTT. This chain links TRBV4-1 with TRBJ2-3, with 9 bases fitting TRBD1. Germline V lookup: CDR1 MGHRA, CDR2 YSYEKL. J lost 3 bases, V lost 0 bases, and 10 bases had no gene match. There are 18 residues in the CDR3.

The genes are TRBV28 and TRBJ1-2; 8 nucleotides match TRBD1. V was pared by 4 bases and J by 3 bases, with 7 bases of the junction left unmatched. Germline V gene sequence: CDR1 MDHEN, CDR2 SYDVKM. The CDR3 contains 15 residues. The CDR3 region has the DNA TGTGCCAGCAGTTCCGGGACAGGAGCCGACTATGGCTACACCTTC. Protein sequence: CASSSGTGADYGYTF.

The gene calls are TRBV30 and TRBJ2-7; 7 bases agree with TRBD1. The CDR3 loop spans 15 amino acids. The germline V gene encodes CDR1 GTSNPN and CDR2 SVGIG (reference sequence). V lost 1 base to trimming and J lost 2 bases; unmatched junction nucleotides: 8. In DNA, the CDR3 is TGTGCCTGGAGTGCGGGGACAGTTAGTACCTACGAGCAGTACTTC. This encodes CAWSAGTVSTYEQYF.

The chain uses TRBV6-1 and TRBJ1-5; possibly TRBD1 for D (5 bases). CDR1 is MNHNS, CDR2 SASEGT, per germline. V was pared by 2 bases and J by 5 bases, with 7 bases between. The CDR3 loop spans 13 amino acids. CDR3 amino acids: CASSEIRDQPQHF. The CDR3 bases are TGTGCCAGCAGTGAAATCAGGGATCAGCCCCAGCATTTT.

This chain connects TRBV28 to TRBJ1-5; no firm D call. The V gene lost 2 bases and the J gene lost 1 base, with 9 bases spanning the gap. Germline loops: CDR1 MDHEN, CDR2 SYDVKM. The CDR3 is 15 amino acids. The CDR3, as DNA: TGTGCCAGCAGTTTAGGAGTATCAAGCAATCAGCCCCAGCATTTT. Its protein product is CASSLGVSSNQPQHF.

The gene calls are TRBV2 and TRBJ1-1; no clear D. V gave up 8 bases and J gave up 0 bases, with 19 bases separating them. CDR3 length equals 16 residues. Germline V gene lookup returns CDR1 SNHLY and CDR2 FYNNEI. The CDR3 DNA sequence: TGTGCCAGCGCGTGGAGGGAATCTGTCGTGAACACTGAAGCTTTCTTT. Translating it yields CASAWRESVVNTEAFF.

The chain recombines TRBV7-8 with TRBJ1-2, with D possibly being TRBD1 (6 bases). Germline-derived CDR1 and CDR2 are SGHVS and FQNEAQ. This CDR3 contains 15 residues. Trimming shortened V by 7 bases and J by 2 bases, and 17 bases separated the two germline ends. The CDR3 DNA reads TGTGCCAGCACCCAACAAGGACAGTTGAACTATGGCTACACCTTC. It specifies CASTQQGQLNYGYTF.

This chain uses TRBV19 with TRBJ1-4, with D unresolved. Per the germline V gene, CDR1 is LNHDA and CDR2 is SQIVND (reference sequence). There are 15 residues in the CDR3. DNA for the CDR3: TGTGCAGCCTCCAGGAAGGCTCCAACTAATGAAAAACTGTTTTTT. It encodes CAASRKAPTNEKLFF. Complete variable domain (other parts from reference TRBV19 and TRBJ1-4): DGGITQSPKYLFRKEGQNVTLSCEQNLNHDAMYWYRQDPGQGLRLIYYSQIVNDFQKGDIAEGYSVSREKKESFPLTVTSAQKNPTAFYLCAASRKAPTNEKLFFGSGTQLSVL.

This chain connects TRBV25-1 to TRBJ1-2, with TRBD1 as a possible D gene (5 bases). V was shortened by 6 bases and J by 7 bases, with 15 bases between the two germline ends. The CDR3 is 13 residues long. Germline values: CDR1 MGHDK, CDR2 SYGVNS. CDR3 DNA sequence: TGTGCCAGCAGCAACCCAGGGAATACTGGCTACACCTTC. Its translation is CASSNPGNTGYTF.

The chain is built from TRBV28 and TRBJ2-1; 7 nucleotides match TRBD1. This CDR3 contains 15 residues. The germline V gene encodes CDR1 MDHEN and CDR2 SYDVKM. Germline trimming cut 4 bases from V and 15 bases from J; bases unmatched to any gene: 18. The CDR3 loop is CASSSHFPKGAGWFF. The CDR3 bases are TGTGCCAGCAGTTCGCACTTTCCCAAGGGGGCGGGTTGGTTCTTC.

The chain links TRBV27 to TRBJ2-4; no definite D call. V lost 3 bases, J lost 1 base, and 7 bases lay in between. The V gene's germline CDR1 is MNHEY and CDR2 SMNVEV (reference sequence). This CDR3 comprises 14 residues. This chain's CDR3 is CASSFVGAKNIQYF. CDR3 coding DNA: TGTGCCAGCAGTTTCGTCGGGGCCAAAAACATTCAGTACTTC.

This clone was observed a single time. V usage is TRBV7-2 and J usage is TRBJ1-1; TRBD1 might be the D (6 bases). Germline V gene lookup returns CDR1 SGHTA and CDR2 FQGNSA. V was shortened by 3 bases and J by 2 bases, with 13 bases between the two germline ends. CDR3 length equals 15 residues. The CDR3 sequence: CASSFQQGKNTEAFF. The CDR3, as DNA: TGTGCCAGCAGCTTTCAACAGGGAAAAAACACTGAAGCTTTCTTT.

V and J are TRBV27 and TRBJ2-1, with a tentative D call TRBD2 (7 bases). V was pared by 5 bases and J by 9 bases, with 14 bases between. The CDR3 runs to 13 residues. Per germline, CDR1 MNHEY and CDR2 SMNVEV (reference sequence). The chain's CDR3 is CASSIGGPREQFF. The DNA for the CDR3 is TGTGCCAGCAGTATCGGGGGGCCACGTGAGCAGTTCTTC.

The rearrangement links TRBV5-1 to TRBJ2-7, with 10 nucleotides matching TRBD1. V lost 7 bases and J lost 4; bases outside the gene matches: 14. CDR3 length: 16 amino acids. The germline V gene encodes CDR1 SGHRS and CDR2 YFSETQ. CDR3 sequence reads: CASANPPGQGLYEQYF. The CDR3 bases are TGCGCCAGCGCAAATCCACCGGGACAGGGGCTATACGAGCAGTACTTC. Using reference TRBV5-1 and TRBJ2-7 for the parts outside the CDR3, the full variable domain is KAGVTQTPRYLIKTRGQQVTLSCSPISGHRSVSWYQQTPGQGLQFLFEYFSETQRNKGNFPGRFSGRQFSNSRSEMNVSTLELGDSALYLCASANPPGQGLYEQYFGPGTRLTVT.

The chain recombines TRBV7-3 with TRBJ2-2; TRBD2 might be the D (5 bases). Germline lookup yields CDR1 SGHTA and CDR2 FQGTGA. Trimming cost V 2 bases and J 6 bases, with 13 bases left between them. This CDR3 spans 15 amino acids. This chain's CDR3 is CASSLVGNGAGELFF. CDR3 sequence (DNA): TGTGCCAGCAGCTTAGTTGGGAACGGGGCCGGGGAGCTGTTTTTT.

V and J are TRBV5-1 and TRBJ2-5, with TRBD1 matching 11 bases. There are 15 residues in the CDR3. Germline trimming cut 4 bases from V and 2 bases from J; bases unmatched to any gene: 4. CDR1 is SGHRS, CDR2 YFSETQ, per germline. CDR3 sequence reads: CASSLGTGGQETQYF. Here the CDR3 DNA reads TGCGCCAGCAGCCTCGGGACAGGGGGACAAGAGACCCAGTACTTC.

This chain connects TRBV20-1 to TRBJ2-1, with D unresolved. Trimming removed 4 bases at V and 6 bases at J, with 7 bases between. CDR3 length: 11 amino acids. The germline CDR1 and CDR2 sequences are DFQATT and SNEGSKA (reference sequence). The DNA for the CDR3 is TGCAGTGCTACTAATATCAATGAGCAGTTCTTC. It translates to CSATNINEQFF.

This clone is a singleton in its sample. The V gene is TRBV7-9, the J gene TRBJ2-7; weak D call: TRBD1 (6 bases). The V end lost 4 bases, the J end lost 3 bases, and 16 bases lay between the germline ends. The CDR3 is 15 amino acids. CDR1 is SEHNR, CDR2 FQNEAQ, per germline (reference sequence). In DNA form, the CDR3 reads TGTGCCAGCAGCTCAAGACAGGCGGCTTTCTACGAGCAGTACTTC. It yields the protein CASSSRQAAFYEQYF.

The rearrangement links TRBV7-9 to TRBJ1-1; 10 bases align to TRBD1. Germline values: CDR1 SEHNR, CDR2 FQNEAQ (reference sequence). After removal of 5 bases from V and 3 bases from J, the junction contained 12 bases not matched to a gene. The CDR3 length is 17 residues. CDR3 region: CASSASGTGVLDTEAFF. Written as DNA, the CDR3 is TGTGCCAGCAGCGCCTCCGGGACAGGGGTCTTGGACACTGAAGCTTTCTTT.

The J gene is TRBJ1-1, the V gene TRBV19; maybe TRBD1 (6 bases). CDR1 and CDR2 (germline): LNHDA, SQIVND (reference sequence). The V and J ends lost 5 bases and 0 bases respectively, with 13 bases between them. CDR3 length: 15 residues. As DNA, the CDR3 is TGTGCCAGTAGTGACTTCCAGGGGTTGAACACTGAAGCTTTCTTT. This codes for CASSDFQGLNTEAFF.

V and J are TRBV15 and TRBJ2-3, with D unclear. The CDR3 is made up of 13 amino acids. In germline, CDR1 is LNHNV, CDR2 YYDKDF (reference sequence). Trimming pared 1 base from V and 2 bases from J, leaving 4 bases between. Here the CDR3 reads CATSRAVTDTQYF. The CDR3 bases are TGTGCCACCAGCAGAGCTGTCACAGATACGCAGTATTTT.

The chain links TRBV30 to TRBJ2-5; D might be TRBD1 (6 bases). This CDR3 is built from 16 residues. V lost 2 bases and J lost 0, with 16 bases in between. Germline lookup yields CDR1 GTSNPN and CDR2 SVGIG (reference sequence). The CDR3 DNA sequence: TGTGCCTGGAGTCTATGGGGGACACCGTACCAAGAGACCCAGTACTTC. Amino acids: CAWSLWGTPYQETQYF.

The CDR3 protein is CASLGGGTEAFF. CDR3 in DNA: TGTGCCAGCTTGGGGGGAGGCACTGAAGCTTTCTTT. V gene TRBV6-1 combines with J gene TRBJ1-1; the D gene is possibly TRBD1 (5 bases). CDR1 is MNHNS and CDR2 is SASEGT in the germline V gene. This CDR3 has 12 residues. V lost 8 bases, J lost 4 bases, and 11 bases lay in between.

The rearrangement uses TRBV5-1 and TRBJ2-1; 10 positions match TRBD2. With V trimmed by 3 bases and J by 6 bases, 9 bases remained unmatched. In germline, CDR1 is SGHRS, CDR2 YFSETQ. The CDR3 has 16 amino acids. The CDR3 loop reads CASSSQVLAGPNEQFF. CDR3 DNA: TGCGCCAGCAGCTCCCAGGTACTAGCGGGACCCAATGAGCAGTTCTTC.

V is TRBV7-2 and J is TRBJ1-2, with TRBD1 identical over 7 bases. This CDR3 is 14 amino acids long. Trimming at V came to 6 bases and at J to 4 bases, leaving 8 bases not matched to a gene. The germline V gene has CDR1 SGHTA and CDR2 FQGNSA. This chain's CDR3 is CASSSRDSIYGYTF. CDR3 nucleotides: TGTGCCAGCAGTTCCCGGGACAGCATCTATGGCTACACCTTC.